Listed here are 30 T cell receptor beta chains from one sample, sequenced in a study of T cell responses to AZD1222 COVID-19 vaccine. The method was immunoSEQ multiplex PCR; TCRdb's version includes in-frame clones alone and lacks a portion of them. The data hold about 100,000 clones, with 70% to 90% observed a single time. The sample consisted of peripheral blood, taken 28 days after the second AZD1222 dose. These receptors all stem from an adult who received the AZD1222 COVID-19 vaccine.

This chain uses TRBV11-2 with TRBJ1-1; D gene uncertain. The germline CDR1 and CDR2 sequences are SGHAT and FQNNGV. V was shortened by 0 bases and J by 1 base, with 3 bases between the two germline ends. This CDR3 has 13 amino acids. CDR3 protein: CASSLEQNTEAFF. The CDR3, as DNA: TGTGCCAGCAGCTTAGAACAGAACACTGAAGCTTTCTTT. Full variable domain (outside the CDR3, taken from reference TRBV11-2 and TRBJ1-1): EAGVAQSPRYKIIEKRQSVAFWCNPISGHATLYWYQQILGQGPKLLIQFQNNGVVDDSQLPKDRFSAERLKGVDSTLKIQPAKLEDSAVYLCASSLEQNTEAFFGQGTRLTVV.

This clone was detected a few times. J is TRBJ1-2 and V is TRBV27, with D hard to call. CDR3 size: 14 residues. V was shortened by 0 bases and J by 0 bases, with 5 bases between the two germline ends. Germline CDR1 reads MNHEY; CDR2 reads SMNVEV (reference sequence). CDR3 sequence reads: CASSLSGANYGYTF. Here the CDR3 DNA reads TGTGCCAGCAGTTTATCCGGGGCTAACTATGGCTACACCTTC.

The rearrangement joins TRBV4-1 to TRBJ1-2; D remains ambiguous. CDR1 MGHRA and CDR2 YSYEKL come from the germline V gene. The V and J ends lost 1 base and 0 bases respectively, with 21 bases between them. The CDR3 runs to 19 residues. The CDR3 spells CASSQVVLGGAGANYGYTF. The CDR3 nucleotides read TGCGCCAGCAGCCAAGTCGTACTTGGCGGCGCAGGAGCTAACTATGGCTACACCTTC.

The chain joins TRBV28 to TRBJ2-2, with 11 bases identical to TRBD2. This CDR3 region has 16 residues. Germline V lookup: CDR1 MDHEN, CDR2 SYDVKM. After removal of 3 bases from V and 7 bases from J, the junction contained 7 bases not matched to a gene. The CDR3 bases are TGTGCCAGCAGTTTCCATCCTAGCGGGAGGATCGGGGAGCTGTTTTTT. Its translation: CASSFHPSGRIGELFF.

The gene calls are TRBV12-3 or TRBV12-4 and TRBJ1-5, with D uncertain. CDR3 length: 13 residues. V lost 6 bases and J 4 bases, leaving 10 bases between the germline ends. The CDR3 DNA follows: TGTGCCAGCAGCAAACAACATAATCAGCCCCAGCATTTT. Its protein product is CASSKQHNQPQHF.

The V gene is TRBV19, the J gene TRBJ1-2; TRBD1 aligns across 10 bases. Germline assignment: CDR1 LNHDA and CDR2 SQIVND (reference sequence). The V segment lost 0 bases and the J segment 3 bases; nucleotides outside the gene matches: 1. The CDR3 covers 15 residues. Written as DNA, the CDR3 is TGTGCCAGTAGTATAGATGGACAGGGGGACTATGGCTACACCTTC. Protein sequence: CASSIDGQGDYGYTF.

This rearrangement joins TRBV6-2 or TRBV6-3 to TRBJ2-1; TRBD2 matches 11 bases. The CDR3 covers 17 residues. Trimming took 6 bases from V and 6 from J; bases not matched to a gene: 13. Germline values: CDR1 MNHEY, CDR2 SVGEGT. The CDR3 is CASSPFLLAGELNEQFF. The CDR3 nucleotides are TGTGCCAGCAGCCCTTTTCTACTAGCGGGAGAGCTCAATGAGCAGTTCTTC.

The gene calls are TRBV6-5 and TRBJ2-4; 7 positions agree with TRBD1. CDR1 is MNHEY, CDR2 SVGAGI, per germline. The length of the CDR3 is 14 residues. V lost 5 bases to trimming and J lost 8 bases; unmatched junction nucleotides: 9. The CDR3 sequence is CASSRRDRVYIQYF. The CDR3 region has the DNA TGTGCCAGCAGTCGCCGCGACAGGGTCTACATTCAGTACTTC.

As for this clone: At one end the junction does not follow the germline gene, possibly because of a read error. This sequence joins TRBV6-5 and TRBJ1-5; D unclear. The CDR3 covers 11 residues. Germline loops: CDR1 MNHEY, CDR2 SVGAGI. The CDR3: CASRVSQAQHF. CDR3 bases: TGTGCCAGCAGGGTTAGTCAGGCCCAGCATTTT.

V is TRBV30 and J is TRBJ1-4, with 7 bases lining up with TRBD1. This CDR3 is built from 15 residues. Unmatched junction bases numbered 10, after V lost 2 bases and J lost 7 bases. Germline V CDR1 and CDR2: GTSNPN, SVGIG (reference sequence). CDR3 amino acids: CAWSPSGTVGEKLFF. The CDR3 region has the DNA TGTGCCTGGAGTCCCTCCGGGACAGTTGGTGAAAAACTGTTTTTT.

V is TRBV6-1 and J is TRBJ1-2, with D unclear. Germline CDR1 is MNHNS and CDR2 is SASEGT. The CDR3 contains 15 residues. The ends were cut back, 2 bases at V and 2 bases at J, with 12 bases in the middle. CDR3 DNA: TGTGCCAGCAGTGAATTAAAGGGATTGAACTATGGCTACACCTTC. The encoded protein is CASSELKGLNYGYTF.

The V call is TRBV19, the J call TRBJ1-3, with TRBD1 matching over 8 bases. There are 19 residues in the CDR3. Germline CDR1 reads LNHDA; CDR2 reads SQIVND (reference sequence). The V and J ends lost 3 bases and 2 bases, in that order; junction bases with no gene match: 15. CDR3 sequence reads: CASSMGPGTGPAAGNTIYF. The CDR3 bases are TGTGCCAGTAGTATGGGCCCCGGGACAGGACCTGCTGCTGGAAACACCATATATTTT. The variable domain in full, with the rest retrieved from reference TRBV19 and TRBJ1-3, is DGGITQSPKYLFRKEGQNVTLSCEQNLNHDAMYWYRQDPGQGLRLIYYSQIVNDFQKGDIAEGYSVSREKKESFPLTVTSAQKNPTAFYLCASSMGPGTGPAAGNTIYFGEGSWLTVV.

The chain couples TRBV14 to TRBJ1-5, with TRBD1 identical over 8 bases. The ends lost 4 bases at V and 2 bases at J; junction bases unmatched: 1. Germline V gene lookup returns CDR1 SGHDN and CDR2 FVKESK. This CDR3 spans 14 amino acids. The CDR3 reads CASSPGQGNQPQHF. DNA for the CDR3: TGTGCCAGCAGCCCGGGACAGGGCAATCAGCCCCAGCATTTT.

The chain is built from TRBV27 and TRBJ2-7; D gene ambiguous. V was cut by 4 bases and J by 0 bases, with 10 bases left in between. Germline-derived CDR1 and CDR2 are MNHEY and SMNVEV (reference sequence). This CDR3 region has 14 residues. The CDR3 protein is CASSSTWSSYEQYF. CDR3 coding DNA: TGTGCCAGCAGTTCTACCTGGAGCTCCTACGAGCAGTACTTC.

The chain links TRBV24-1 to TRBJ1-3; 8 nucleotides line up with TRBD1. Germline CDR1 reads KGHDR; CDR2 reads SFDVKD. Trimming removed 4 bases from V and 2 bases from J; junction bases left unmatched: 6. The CDR3 runs to 16 residues. In DNA, the CDR3 is TGTGCCACCAGTGACCATGACAGGGGAGCTGGAAACACCATATATTTT. As protein: CATSDHDRGAGNTIYF.

The V and J genes are TRBV11-2 and TRBJ1-1; D gene ambiguous. CDR3 length: 14 amino acids. Germline CDR1 reads SGHAT; CDR2 reads FQNNGV. V lost 3 bases to trimming and J lost 4 bases, with 12 bases between them. The CDR3 nucleotides are TGTGCCAGCAGCTTTATGTTAGGGAGCACTGAAGCTTTCTTT. Amino acid sequence: CASSFMLGSTEAFF.

This clone was detected only a few times. J is TRBJ2-2 and V is TRBV6-5, with 8 positions matching TRBD2. The germline V gene has CDR1 MNHEY and CDR2 SVGAGI. The ends lost 4 bases at V and 6 bases at J; junction bases unmatched: 7. The CDR3 totals 15 residues. In DNA form, the CDR3 reads TGTGCCAGCAGTTGGAGCGGGAGAGGAGCCGGGGAGCTGTTTTTT. This gives the protein CASSWSGRGAGELFF.

This clone has a handful of counts. V usage is TRBV18 and J usage is TRBJ2-3, with 13 bases identical to TRBD2. The CDR3 length is 19 residues. Germline V gene lookup returns CDR1 KGHSH and CDR2 LQKENI. Unmatched junction bases numbered 10, after V lost 4 bases and J lost 0 bases. The CDR3 nucleotides read TGTGCCAGCTCACTAATCGGACTAGCGGGAGTCTCTAGCACAGATACGCAGTATTTT. Residues: CASSLIGLAGVSSTDTQYF.

This clone is a singleton in its sample. The rearrangement links TRBV15 to TRBJ1-2, with 7 bases lining up with TRBD1. The CDR3 is 15 residues long. Germline V lookup: CDR1 LNHNV, CDR2 YYDKDF (reference sequence). The J segment lost 0 bases and the V segment lost 2 bases, leaving 3 bases of the junction unmatched. The CDR3 protein is CATSRPGQTNYGYTF. CDR3 nucleotide sequence: TGTGCCACCAGCAGACCGGGACAGACTAACTATGGCTACACCTTC.

The count of this clone is one. CDR3: CASSQGTSGRLEQYF. The CDR3 bases are TGTGCCAGCAGCCAAGGGACTAGCGGGAGGCTCGAGCAGTACTTC. This rearrangement joins TRBV4-2 to TRBJ2-7, with 14 bases fitting TRBD2. Germline V CDR1 and CDR2: LGHNA, YNFKEQ. J lost 6 bases, V lost 1 base, and 2 bases had no gene match. The CDR3 length is 15 residues.

The rearrangement joins TRBV2 to TRBJ1-5; 7 positions match TRBD1. CDR3 size: 13 residues. Germline assignment: CDR1 SNHLY and CDR2 FYNNEI. The J segment lost 9 bases and the V segment lost 8 bases, leaving 10 bases of the junction unmatched. The CDR3 coding sequence is TGTGCCAGCTGTACAGGGGCGGTTTGGCCCCAGCATTTT. It encodes CASCTGAVWPQHF.

The chain uses TRBV23-1 and TRBJ2-3; D is unclear. TRBV23-1 is treated as an ORF (open reading frame) with a function not yet certain. Trimming shortened V by 4 bases and J by 2 bases, and 13 bases separated the two germline ends. The CDR3 length is 15 residues. CDR3 amino acids: CASSLREENTDTQYF. Written as DNA, the CDR3 is TGCGCCAGCAGTCTAAGGGAAGAGAACACAGATACGCAGTATTTT.

This chain uses TRBV24-1 with TRBJ2-3, with 7 positions matching TRBD1. The CDR3 sequence is 14 residues long. V gave up 4 bases and J gave up 4 bases; unmatched junction bases: 4. Germline V CDR1 and CDR2: KGHDR, SFDVKD. The chain's CDR3 is CATSEAGGADTQYF. The CDR3 coding sequence is TGTGCCACCAGTGAGGCAGGGGGAGCAGATACGCAGTATTTT.

The chain employs TRBV10-1 and TRBJ2-1, with D possibly TRBD2 on 6 matching bases. From germline, CDR1 is WNHNN and CDR2 SYGVQD (reference sequence). The V end was cut by 0 bases, the J end by 1 base, with 13 bases between. There are 17 residues in the CDR3. This CDR3 reads CASSESSGPESYNEQFF. The CDR3 DNA follows: TGCGCCAGCAGTGAGTCGAGCGGGCCGGAATCCTACAATGAGCAGTTCTTC.

The chain couples TRBV29-1 to TRBJ1-1, with TRBD1 matching over 8 bases. V shed 1 base and J 3 bases; nucleotides not matched to a gene: 10. Germline-derived CDR1 and CDR2 are SQVTM and ANQGSEA. The CDR3 contains 16 residues. The CDR3, as DNA: TGCAGCGTTGAAGGGTCAGGGGGCAGAGGGTACACTGAAGCTTTCTTT. The encoded protein is CSVEGSGGRGYTEAFF.

This CDR3 is CASSPEGTGNTEAFF. CDR3 bases: TGTGCCAGCAGCCCAGAAGGGACAGGGAACACTGAAGCTTTCTTT. This sequence joins TRBV7-9 and TRBJ1-1; TRBD1 aligns across 8 bases. Unmatched junction bases numbered 6, after V lost 5 bases and J lost 1 base. The CDR3 consists of 15 residues. Germline V CDR1 and CDR2: SEHNR, FQNEAQ (reference sequence).

V is TRBV7-9 and J is TRBJ1-3, with D uncertain. The CDR3 length is 15 residues. Germline CDR1 reads SEHNR; CDR2 reads FQNEAQ (reference sequence). V was trimmed by 1 base and J by 4 bases, leaving 11 bases between them. The CDR3 protein is CASSLGIGEGNTIYF. CDR3 bases: TGTGCCAGCAGCTTAGGTATCGGGGAAGGAAACACCATATATTTT.

V and J are TRBV19 and TRBJ2-1; no firm D call. The CDR3 is made up of 12 amino acids. From germline, CDR1 is LNHDA and CDR2 SQIVND (reference sequence). Trimming took 8 bases from V and 0 from J, leaving 5 bases between them. CDR3 DNA sequence: TGTGCCAGTTTCGACTCCTACAATGAGCAGTTCTTC. This encodes CASFDSYNEQFF.

This chain connects TRBV9 to TRBJ1-1; the D is unclear. Germline CDR1 SGDLS, CDR2 YYNGEE. This CDR3 spans 15 amino acids. V shed 3 bases and J shed 1 base, with 13 bases lying between them. CDR3 sequence: CASSAEPHRNTEAFF. The DNA of the CDR3 is TGTGCCAGCAGCGCGGAACCCCATAGGAACACTGAAGCTTTCTTT. Using reference TRBV9 and TRBJ1-1 for the parts outside the CDR3, the full variable domain is DSGVTQTPKHLITATGQRVTLRCSPRSGDLSVYWYQQSLDQGLQFLIQYYNGEERAKGNILERFSAQQFPDLHSELNLSSLELGDSALYFCASSAEPHRNTEAFFGQGTRLTVV.

The CDR3 protein is CAYRPGQGGSPLHF. The CDR3 DNA reads TGTGCCTACCGTCCGGGACAGGGTGGATCACCCCTCCACTTT. The gene calls are TRBV30 and TRBJ1-6; TRBD1 agrees at 9 bases. The CDR3 sequence is 14 residues long. CDR1 GTSNPN and CDR2 SVGIG come from the germline V gene (reference sequence). V lost 7 bases and J lost 10; bases outside the gene matches: 11.